The 19 T cell receptor beta chains below were found in one sample sequenced in a study of technical replicates of blood from a few donors. The data were produced by immunoSEQ multiplex PCR, yet TCRdb's version contains in-frame clones alone and is incomplete. Among approximately 45,000 clones, about 96% were seen once, and the ten largest hold 0.35% to 0.4%. Specimen: T cells isolated from PBMCs. These receptors originate from a human donor in good health.

This clone was observed a single time. The V call is TRBV27, the J call TRBJ1-2; 7 nucleotides align to TRBD1. This CDR3 has 16 residues. The V gene's germline CDR1 is MNHEY and CDR2 SMNVEV (reference sequence). The V and J ends lost 1 base and 2 bases, in that order; junction bases with no gene match: 7. The CDR3 DNA reads as TGTGCCAGCAGTTTATTTAGTACAGGGGAAAACTATGGCTACACCTTC. It yields the protein CASSLFSTGENYGYTF.

The chain links TRBV5-1 to TRBJ2-7, with D perhaps matching TRBD1 (6 bases). Trimming cost V 0 bases and J 6 bases, with 16 bases left between them. CDR1 and CDR2 from the germline V gene are SGHRS and YFSETQ. The CDR3 consists of 15 residues. CDR3 protein: CASSLARTVSLEQYF. The CDR3 DNA reads as TGCGCCAGCAGCTTGGCAAGGACAGTTTCTCTCGAGCAGTACTTC.

The J gene is TRBJ1-2, the V gene TRBV30; D gene uncertain. This CDR3 is built from 11 residues. Trimming left V 2 bases short and J 7 bases short, with 8 bases between. Germline CDR1 reads GTSNPN; CDR2 reads SVGIG (reference sequence). CDR3 nucleotides: TGTGCCTGGAGTCCAGGTTTTGGCTACACCTTC. Translated, it gives CAWSPGFGYTF.

The chain combines TRBV9 with TRBJ2-2; 9 nucleotides match TRBD2. CDR1 is SGDLS, CDR2 YYNGEE, per germline. The V and J ends lost 2 bases and 5 bases, in that order; junction bases with no gene match: 4. The CDR3 length is 15 residues. The CDR3 sequence is CASSVGLASTGELFF. DNA for the CDR3: TGTGCCAGCAGCGTGGGACTAGCTTCGACCGGGGAGCTGTTTTTT.

V usage is TRBV4-3 and J usage is TRBJ2-3, with 9 bases lining up with TRBD2. The CDR3 spans 16 residues. The germline CDR1 and CDR2 sequences are LGHNA and YSLEER. J lost 5 bases, V lost 4 bases, and 10 bases had no gene match. The DNA for the CDR3 is TGCGCCAGCAGCCCGATTAGCGGGAGAAAAGGAGATACGCAGTATTTT. Translated: CASSPISGRKGDTQYF.

CDR3 sequence (DNA): TGCAGCGTAAATACGCTAGCGCACACCGGGGAGCTGTTTTTT. Amino acid sequence: CSVNTLAHTGELFF. This chain connects TRBV29-1 to TRBJ2-2, with D possibly being TRBD2 (6 bases). CDR3 size: 14 residues. V lost 6 bases and J lost 3, with 14 bases in between. Germline V gene sequence: CDR1 SQVTM, CDR2 ANQGSEA.

The chain has TRBV25-1 and TRBJ2-6; tentative D call: TRBD1 (7 bases). Trimming removed 7 bases at V and 4 bases at J, with 23 bases between. CDR3 size: 18 residues. Germline V lookup: CDR1 MGHDK, CDR2 SYGVNS. CDR3 residues: CASTPGDRGSTGANVLTF. CDR3 nucleotides: TGTGCCAGCACCCCGGGGGACAGAGGTAGTACCGGGGCCAACGTCCTGACTTTC.

This clone was picked up one time. The chain uses TRBV18 and TRBJ1-5; D call uncertain. CDR1 is KGHSH, CDR2 LQKENI, per germline. There are 13 residues in the CDR3. Deletions cut 2 bases from V and 9 bases from J, with 11 bases between. CDR3 amino acids: CASSPEGSGPQHF. In DNA form, the CDR3 reads TGTGCCAGCTCACCAGAAGGCTCGGGGCCCCAGCATTTT.

V gene TRBV27 combines with J gene TRBJ2-1; 7 nucleotides match TRBD2. The CDR3 has 13 amino acids. After removal of 4 bases from V and 6 bases from J, the junction contained 3 bases not matched to a gene. The V gene's germline CDR1 is MNHEY and CDR2 SMNVEV (reference sequence). CDR3 in DNA: TGTGCCAGCAGTTCCCGACTAGCCAATGAGCAGTTCTTC. Translated, it gives CASSSRLANEQFF.

The V and J genes are TRBV4-1 and TRBJ2-7; 9 positions agree with TRBD2. CDR3 size: 16 residues. Germline V gene lookup returns CDR1 MGHRA and CDR2 YSYEKL. J lost 2 bases, V lost 4 bases, and 9 bases had no gene match. The CDR3 DNA sequence: TGCGCCAGCAGCCCGCCTAGGGCTAGCGGGACCTACGAGCAGTACTTC. Encoded protein: CASSPPRASGTYEQYF.

The chain uses TRBV7-9 and TRBJ1-1; 9 bases are shared with TRBD1. J lost 4 bases, V lost 5 bases, and 8 bases had no gene match. Germline V gene lookup returns CDR1 SEHNR and CDR2 FQNEAQ (reference sequence). The CDR3 is made up of 15 amino acids. CDR3 residues: CASSPRQGVSTEAFF. CDR3 DNA sequence: TGTGCCAGCAGCCCGAGACAGGGGGTAAGCACTGAAGCTTTCTTT.

The chain couples TRBV10-2 to TRBJ1-3, with D possibly being TRBD1 (5 bases). V was trimmed by 4 bases and J by 0 bases, leaving 13 bases between them. The CDR3 totals 16 residues. CDR1 is WSHSY and CDR2 is SAAADI in the germline V gene. The CDR3 reads CASSAGYSFSGNTIYF. DNA of the CDR3: TGCGCCAGCAGTGCAGGGTACAGCTTCTCTGGAAACACCATATATTTT.

J is TRBJ1-2 and V is TRBV7-6; 12 nucleotides agree with TRBD1. Losses at the gene ends were 0 bases for V and 8 bases for J; bases not matched to a gene: 7. CDR1 is SGHVS, CDR2 FNYEAQ, per germline. There are 16 residues in the CDR3. Here the CDR3 DNA reads TGTGCCAGCAGCTTAGCGGCCGGGACAGGGGGCCAAGGCTACACCTTC. This codes for CASSLAAGTGGQGYTF. Using reference TRBV7-6 and TRBJ1-2 for the parts outside the CDR3, the full variable domain is GAGVSQSPRYKVTKRGQDVALRCDPISGHVSLYWYRQALGQGPEFLTYFNYEAQQDKSGLPNDRFSAERPEGSISTLTIQRTEQRDSAMYRCASSLAAGTGGQGYTFGSGTRLTVV.

The V call is TRBV5-6, the J call TRBJ1-5; the D gene is possibly TRBD1 (5 bases). Trimming took off 0 bases at V and 5 bases at J, with 6 bases between the two ends. There are 13 residues in the CDR3. Germline assignment: CDR1 SGHDT and CDR2 YYEEEE. The CDR3 reads CASSLARDQPQHF. The CDR3 nucleotides are TGTGCCAGCAGCTTGGCCAGGGATCAGCCCCAGCATTTT.

V is TRBV27 and J is TRBJ1-5; D unresolved. The CDR3 extends over 15 amino acids. The V and J ends lost 2 bases and 3 bases respectively, with 11 bases between them. Germline assignment: CDR1 MNHEY and CDR2 SMNVEV (reference sequence). CDR3: CASSLMAGSNQPQHF. The CDR3 DNA is TGTGCCAGCAGTTTAATGGCGGGTTCCAATCAGCCCCAGCATTTT.

The chain uses TRBV5-1 and TRBJ2-1; the D gene is possibly TRBD1 (5 bases). This CDR3 has 13 residues. Germline V gives CDR1 SGHRS, CDR2 YFSETQ. V shed 2 bases and J shed 3 bases, with 6 bases lying between them. The CDR3 sequence: CASSLGDYNEQFF. DNA for the CDR3: TGCGCCAGCAGCTTAGGGGACTACAATGAGCAGTTCTTC.

The genes are TRBV6-1 and TRBJ2-7; the D gene is possibly TRBD2 (6 bases). CDR1 and CDR2 from the germline V gene are MNHNS and SASEGT. The CDR3 length is 13 residues. V lost 7 bases and J 2 bases, leaving 12 bases between the germline ends. CDR3: CASTGEDTYEQYF. The CDR3 coding sequence is TGTGCCAGCACGGGGGAAGATACCTACGAGCAGTACTTC.

This clone appeared once. The chain combines TRBV10-2 with TRBJ1-5; D possibly corresponds to TRBD1 (6 bases). V lost 4 bases and J 6 bases, leaving 13 bases between the germline ends. The CDR3 is made up of 14 amino acids. Germline loops: CDR1 WSHSY, CDR2 SAAADI. CDR3 amino acids: CASSGVGAGQPQHF. Written as DNA, the CDR3 is TGCGCCAGCAGTGGGGTGGGGGCTGGTCAGCCCCAGCATTTT.

The chain couples TRBV5-1 to TRBJ2-1; TRBD2 matches 8 bases. This CDR3 comprises 16 residues. Germline CDR1 reads SGHRS; CDR2 reads YFSETQ. Unmatched junction bases numbered 11, after V lost 6 bases and J lost 3 bases. In DNA, the CDR3 is TGCGCCAGCAACTTAGCGGGACTTGTCCGCTACAATGAGCAGTTCTTC. Translated: CASNLAGLVRYNEQFF.